Here is one T cell receptor (beta chain) with its context. Its antigen is not known. This entry comes from a study of human T cells and chemical hapten exposure. Study observations and caveats: TCRs at a frequency above 1 in 1000 stayed unchanged with DPC sensitization.

Germline CDR1 and CDR2: SQVTM and ANQGSEA. The ends lost 1 base at V and 4 bases at J; junction bases unmatched: 4. This CDR3 contains 14 residues. Each CDR3 protein is one row after TCRdb ran MiXCR on the RACE reads. Of 130,000 or so distinct CDR3 sequences in the sample, around 8.3% were seen once. Time point in this sample: healthy volunteer bleed at 2 weeks. It was unfractionated whole blood from which total RNA was extracted. What was sequenced was whole blood. The chain links TRBV29-1 to TRBJ2-3, with 8 nucleotides matching TRBD1. This TCR was sampled from a male donor in good health. Some clones in this sample may be carry-over from other donors' samples. CDR3 nucleotide sequence: TGCAGCGTTGAAGGGACAGGGTTATCAGATACGCAGTATTTT. It yields the protein CSVEGTGLSDTQYF.